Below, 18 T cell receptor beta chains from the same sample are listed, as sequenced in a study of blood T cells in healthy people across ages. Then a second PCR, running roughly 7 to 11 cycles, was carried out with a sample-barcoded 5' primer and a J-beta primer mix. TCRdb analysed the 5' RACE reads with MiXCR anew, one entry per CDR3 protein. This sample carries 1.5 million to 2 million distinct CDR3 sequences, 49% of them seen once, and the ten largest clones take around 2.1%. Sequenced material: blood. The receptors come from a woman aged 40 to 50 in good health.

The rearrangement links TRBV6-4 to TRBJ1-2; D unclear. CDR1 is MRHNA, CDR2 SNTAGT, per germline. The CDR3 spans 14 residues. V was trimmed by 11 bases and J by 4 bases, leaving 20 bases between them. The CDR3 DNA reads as TGTGCCTTTCACCACGAAATTATTTCCTATGGCTACACCTTC. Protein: CAFHHEIISYGYTF.

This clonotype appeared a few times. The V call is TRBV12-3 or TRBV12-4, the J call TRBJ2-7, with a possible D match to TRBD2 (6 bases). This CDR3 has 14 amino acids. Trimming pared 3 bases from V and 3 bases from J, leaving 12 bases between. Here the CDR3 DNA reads TGTGCCAGCAGTTTGTGGAGGGACTGCTACGAGCAGTACTTC. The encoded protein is CASSLWRDCYEQYF.

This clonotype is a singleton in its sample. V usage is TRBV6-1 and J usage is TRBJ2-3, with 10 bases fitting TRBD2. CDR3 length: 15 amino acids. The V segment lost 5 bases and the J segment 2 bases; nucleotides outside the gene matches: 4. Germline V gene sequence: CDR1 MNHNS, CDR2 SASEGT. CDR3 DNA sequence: TGTGCCAGCAGTAATAGCGGGGGGATCACAGATACGCAGTATTTT. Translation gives CASSNSGGITDTQYF.

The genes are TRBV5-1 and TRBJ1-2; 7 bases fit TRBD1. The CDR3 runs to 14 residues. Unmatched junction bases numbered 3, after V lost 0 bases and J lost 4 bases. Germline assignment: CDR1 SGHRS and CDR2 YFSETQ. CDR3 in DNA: TGCGCCAGCAGCTTGGCCGACAGGGCCTATGGCTACACCTTC. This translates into CASSLADRAYGYTF.

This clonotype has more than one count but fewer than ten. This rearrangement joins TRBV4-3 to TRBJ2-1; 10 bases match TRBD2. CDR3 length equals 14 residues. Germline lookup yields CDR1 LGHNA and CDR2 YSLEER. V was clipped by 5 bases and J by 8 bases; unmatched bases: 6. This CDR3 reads CASSERGGLDEQFF. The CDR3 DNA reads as TGCGCCAGCAGCGAGCGGGGGGGCCTGGATGAGCAGTTCTTC.

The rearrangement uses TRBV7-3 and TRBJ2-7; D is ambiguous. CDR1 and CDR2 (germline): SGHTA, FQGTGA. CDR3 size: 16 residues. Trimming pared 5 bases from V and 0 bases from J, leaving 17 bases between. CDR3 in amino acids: CASSPKPEGSSYEQYF. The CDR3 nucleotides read TGTGCCAGCAGCCCTAAGCCGGAAGGATCCTCCTACGAGCAGTACTTC.

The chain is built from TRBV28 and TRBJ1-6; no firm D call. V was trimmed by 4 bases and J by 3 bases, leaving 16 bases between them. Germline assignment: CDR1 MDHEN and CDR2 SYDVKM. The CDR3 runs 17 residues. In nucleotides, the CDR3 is TGTGCCAGCAGTTCCACGGATACAGCTTTCTATAATTCACCCCTCCACTTT. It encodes CASSSTDTAFYNSPLHF.

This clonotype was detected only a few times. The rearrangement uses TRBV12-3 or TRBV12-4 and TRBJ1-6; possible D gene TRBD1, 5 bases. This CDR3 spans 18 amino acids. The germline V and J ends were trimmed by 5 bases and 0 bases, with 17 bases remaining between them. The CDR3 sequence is CASSRPRDGSSYNSPLHF. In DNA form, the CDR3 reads TGTGCCAGCAGTCGCCCCAGGGACGGGAGCTCCTATAATTCACCCCTCCACTTT.

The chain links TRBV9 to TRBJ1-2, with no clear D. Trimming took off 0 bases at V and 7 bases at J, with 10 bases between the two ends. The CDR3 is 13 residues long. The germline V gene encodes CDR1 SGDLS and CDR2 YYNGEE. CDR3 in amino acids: CASSVGKVGGYTF. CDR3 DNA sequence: TGTGCCAGCAGCGTAGGCAAAGTTGGTGGCTACACCTTC.

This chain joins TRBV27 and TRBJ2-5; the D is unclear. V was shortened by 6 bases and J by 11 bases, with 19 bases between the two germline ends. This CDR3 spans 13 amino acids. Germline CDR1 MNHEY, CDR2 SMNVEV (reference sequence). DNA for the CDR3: TGTGCCAGCAGCAGTCCTTTCACTTCGGAGCAGTACTTC. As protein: CASSSPFTSEQYF.

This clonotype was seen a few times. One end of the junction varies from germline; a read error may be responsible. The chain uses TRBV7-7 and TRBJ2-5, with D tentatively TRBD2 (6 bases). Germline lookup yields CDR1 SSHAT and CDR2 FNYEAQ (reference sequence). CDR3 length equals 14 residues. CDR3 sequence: CASSFRDWGETQYF. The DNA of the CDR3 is TGTGCTAGCAGCTTCCGGGACTGGGGGGAGACCCAGTACTTC.

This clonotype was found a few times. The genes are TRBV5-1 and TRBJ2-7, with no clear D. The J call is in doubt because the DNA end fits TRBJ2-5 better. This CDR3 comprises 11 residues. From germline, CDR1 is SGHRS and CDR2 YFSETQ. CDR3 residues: CASNQEETQYF. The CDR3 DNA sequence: TGCGCCAGCAACCAGGAAGAGACCCAGTACTTC.

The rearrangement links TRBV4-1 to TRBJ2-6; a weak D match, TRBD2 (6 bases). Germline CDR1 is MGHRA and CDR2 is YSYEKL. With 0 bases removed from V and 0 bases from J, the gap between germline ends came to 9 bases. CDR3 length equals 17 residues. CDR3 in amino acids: CASSQEGGISGANVLTF. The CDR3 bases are TGCGCCAGCAGCCAAGAGGGGGGTATCTCTGGGGCCAACGTCCTGACTTTC.

Here the CDR3 reads CASSYSSGASTDTQYF. CDR3 sequence (DNA): TGTGCCAGCAGTTACTCGAGCGGGGCTTCCACAGATACGCAGTATTTT. This chain uses TRBV6-5 with TRBJ2-3, with 7 bases identical to TRBD2. The CDR3 consists of 16 residues. With 0 bases clipped from V and 2 bases from J, the junction kept 5 bases outside the gene matches. Germline values: CDR1 MNHEY, CDR2 SVGAGI.

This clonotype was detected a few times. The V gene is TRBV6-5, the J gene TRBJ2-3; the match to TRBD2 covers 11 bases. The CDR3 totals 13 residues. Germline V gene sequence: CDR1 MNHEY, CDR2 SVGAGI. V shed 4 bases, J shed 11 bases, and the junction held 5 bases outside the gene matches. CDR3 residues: CASSSHTSGGQYF. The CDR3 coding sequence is TGTGCCAGCAGTTCCCATACTAGCGGGGGGCAGTATTTT.

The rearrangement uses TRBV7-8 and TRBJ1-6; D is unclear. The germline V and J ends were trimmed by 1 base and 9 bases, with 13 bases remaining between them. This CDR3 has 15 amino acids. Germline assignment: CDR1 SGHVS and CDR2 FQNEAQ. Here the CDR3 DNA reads TGTGCCAGCAGCTTAGACAGAGGAATCGTTTCACCCCTCCACTTT. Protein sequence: CASSLDRGIVSPLHF. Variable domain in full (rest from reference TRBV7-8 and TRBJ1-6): GAGVSQSPRYKVAKRGQDVALRCDPISGHVSLFWYQQALGQGPEFLTYFQNEAQLDKSGLPSDRFFAERPEGSVSTLKIQRTQQEDSAVYLCASSLDRGIVSPLHFGNGTRLTVT.

CDR3 bases: TGCGCCAGCAGGGATGGCGGGGGATTCGAGTATTTT. It yields the protein CASRDGGGFEYF. The chain couples TRBV5-1 to TRBJ2-3; 7 bases map to TRBD2. The V segment lost 5 bases and the J segment 13 bases; nucleotides outside the gene matches: 10. Germline V lookup: CDR1 SGHRS, CDR2 YFSETQ. The CDR3 length is 12 residues. Supplemented by reference TRBV5-1 and TRBJ2-3, the full variable domain reads KAGVTQTPRYLIKTRGQQVTLSCSPISGHRSVSWYQQTPGQGLQFLFEYFSETQRNKGNFPGRFSGRQFSNSRSEMNVSTLELGDSALYLCASRDGGGFEYFGPGTRLTVL.

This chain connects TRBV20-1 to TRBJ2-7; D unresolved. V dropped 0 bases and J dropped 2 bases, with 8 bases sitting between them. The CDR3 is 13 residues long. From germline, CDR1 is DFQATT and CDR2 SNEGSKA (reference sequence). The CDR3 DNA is TGCAGTGCTAGAGATGGGCATACCTACGAGCAGTACTTC. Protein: CSARDGHTYEQYF.